The 14 T cell receptor beta chains listed next were all sequenced from one sample in a study of T-cell memory formation after mild COVID-19. TCRdb reanalysed the 5' RACE reads using MiXCR and keeps one entry per CDR3 protein. The top ten clones hold roughly a fifth of a sample with approximately 400,000 distinct CDR3 sequences, under 20% of them seen once. Material for sequencing was PBMCs or a T cell subset sorted from them (not recorded which). The receptor source for this set is a young man who had mild COVID-19 (a few samples of this study predate the infection). Cell type and time point are not known.

V usage is TRBV7-9 and J usage is TRBJ2-3, with D perhaps matching TRBD2 (6 bases). The CDR3 sequence is 15 residues long. Trimming left V 5 bases short and J 2 bases short, with 14 bases between. Germline CDR1 SEHNR, CDR2 FQNEAQ (reference sequence). The chain's CDR3 is CASSHRDFNTDTQYF. For the CDR3, the DNA is TGTGCCAGCAGCCACCGGGACTTTAACACAGATACGCAGTATTTT.

The V and J genes are TRBV15 and TRBJ1-4, with D possibly being TRBD1 (6 bases). V shed 3 bases and J shed 10 bases, with 12 bases lying between them. The length of the CDR3 is 13 residues. Germline assignment: CDR1 LNHNV and CDR2 YYDKDF (reference sequence). This chain's CDR3 is CATSSPGGGKLFF. Written as DNA, the CDR3 is TGTGCCACCAGCAGCCCCGGGGGCGGAAAACTGTTTTTT.

This clonotype was seen a handful of times. The rearrangement uses TRBV12-3 or TRBV12-4 and TRBJ2-1; D remains ambiguous. V lost 3 bases, J lost 15 bases, and 12 bases lay in between. This CDR3 is 11 amino acids long. CDR3 in amino acids: CASSFGTAWFF. The CDR3 DNA is TGTGCCAGCAGTTTTGGCACCGCCTGGTTCTTC.

The chain carries TRBV9 and TRBJ2-6; tentatively, D is TRBD1 (6 bases). The CDR3 spans 17 residues. Germline V lookup: CDR1 SGDLS, CDR2 YYNGEE. The ends were cut back, 4 bases at V and 0 bases at J, with 14 bases in the middle. The CDR3 DNA is TGTGCCAGCAGCCTGGGACAAGGACACTCTGGGGCCAACGTCCTGACTTTC. It translates to CASSLGQGHSGANVLTF.

CDR3 region: CSARAGRPVGNEQFF. The CDR3 DNA is TGCAGTGCTAGGGCGGGGCGGCCGGTCGGCAATGAGCAGTTCTTC. V gene TRBV20-1 combines with J gene TRBJ2-1, with a tentative D call TRBD2 (6 bases). Trimming cost V 3 bases and J 6 bases, with 18 bases left between them. The germline CDR1 and CDR2 sequences are DFQATT and SNEGSKA (reference sequence). CDR3 length: 15 amino acids.

This clonotype was counted many times. The chain has TRBV30 and TRBJ1-1; D call uncertain. The germline V and J ends were trimmed by 5 bases and 5 bases, with 9 bases remaining between them. CDR3 length equals 11 residues. Germline CDR1 and CDR2: GTSNPN and SVGIG (reference sequence). The DNA for the CDR3 is TGTGCCTGGGGGTCGGAGACTGAAGCTTTCTTT. Translating gives CAWGSETEAFF.

In its sample, this clonotype was seen a few times. The CDR3 sequence: CSALGSGYEKLFF. Written as DNA, the CDR3 is TGCAGTGCTTTAGGATCAGGGTATGAAAAACTGTTTTTT. This chain connects TRBV20-1 to TRBJ1-4; the D gene is possibly TRBD1 (5 bases). The germline V and J ends were trimmed by 5 bases and 6 bases, with 13 bases remaining between them. Germline CDR1 is DFQATT and CDR2 is SNEGSKA (reference sequence). The CDR3 consists of 13 residues.

This clonotype was counted many times. The chain has TRBV19 and TRBJ2-1; a possible D gene is TRBD2 (6 bases). V was trimmed by 3 bases and J by 6 bases, leaving 9 bases between them. This CDR3 spans 13 amino acids. Germline V gives CDR1 LNHDA, CDR2 SQIVND (reference sequence). DNA for the CDR3: TGTGCCAGTAGTATCGGGACTGCCAATGAGCAGTTCTTC. It encodes CASSIGTANEQFF.

This clonotype was counted between two and nine times. This chain uses TRBV20-1 with TRBJ1-6; no reliable D call. The CDR3 length is 15 residues. In germline, CDR1 is DFQATT, CDR2 SNEGSKA (reference sequence). V lost 3 bases and J lost 5, with 14 bases in between. The CDR3: CSASTDRRNNSPLHF. In nucleotides, the CDR3 is TGCAGTGCTAGTACCGATCGGCGGAATAATTCACCCCTCCACTTT.

In this sample, this clonotype turned up a few times. This chain connects TRBV12-3 or TRBV12-4 to TRBJ1-2; D may be TRBD1 (6 bases). The length of the CDR3 is 13 residues. Trimming shortened V by 3 bases and J by 12 bases, and 17 bases separated the two germline ends. This CDR3 reads CASSLPAAGVHTF. DNA for the CDR3: TGTGCCAGCAGTTTGCCGGCCGCAGGGGTTCACACCTTC.

This chain uses TRBV20-1 with TRBJ1-4; no firm D call. This CDR3 is built from 16 residues. The V gene's germline CDR1 is DFQATT and CDR2 SNEGSKA (reference sequence). With 6 bases removed from V and 10 bases from J, the gap between germline ends came to 27 bases. CDR3 nucleotides: TGCAGTGCCCGCCTGGCGGCAGGTGGTCAAATCGGAAAACTGTTTTTT. Protein sequence: CSARLAAGGQIGKLFF.

This clonotype was counted between two and nine times. V and J are TRBV18 and TRBJ2-1; D possibly corresponds to TRBD1 (6 bases). Germline-derived CDR1 and CDR2 are KGHSH and LQKENI. The CDR3 loop spans 14 amino acids. Between the trimmed V and J ends, which lost 3 bases and 7 bases, there was a span of 13 bases. CDR3 in DNA: TGTGCCAGCTCACCGGTCTCGAGGGGGAATGAGCAGTTCTTC. Its translation is CASSPVSRGNEQFF.

The gene calls are TRBV12-3 or TRBV12-4 and TRBJ1-1; D is ambiguous. V lost 7 bases and J 7 bases, leaving 16 bases between the germline ends. The length of the CDR3 is 13 residues. The CDR3 nucleotides are TGTGCCAGCACCCCCCTCTCTCAGATTGAAGCTTTCTTT. It translates to CASTPLSQIEAFF.

The count of this clonotype is one. The chain couples TRBV3-1 to TRBJ2-1, with 15 nucleotides matching TRBD2. The V gene's germline CDR1 is LGHDT and CDR2 YNNKEL (reference sequence). After removal of 5 bases from V and 11 bases from J, the junction contained 7 bases not matched to a gene. CDR3 length: 15 amino acids. Here the CDR3 DNA reads TGTGCCAGCAGCGCGGGACTAGCGGGGGGAAACAAGCAGTTCTTC. This encodes CASSAGLAGGNKQFF.